This T cell receptor beta chain was sequenced for a study of blood T cell repertoires in COVID-19. Looking at the study overall: Sample material is recorded as cDNA or gDNA derived from T cells, B-cell-depleted T cells, or PBMCs.

In the original analysis: Reference gene primer amplification yielded estimated nucleated cell counts. The repertoire was sequenced with immunoSEQ multiplex PCR; TCRdb's copy has only in-frame clones and lacks some. That table supplies the V and J calls and clone size; D and trimming were determined from the DNA. The profile shows approximately 220,000 clones, 84% of them singletons. The source of this sequence is a woman aged 55-75 years with acute or convalescent COVID-19. Source material: peripheral blood.

CDR3 sequence reads: CASSVGDSQGEKLFF. As DNA, the CDR3 is TGTGCCAGCAGCGTAGGGGACAGCCAAGGCGAAAAACTGTTTTTT. The chain combines TRBV9 with TRBJ1-4; TRBD1 matches 7 bases. V lost 0 bases and J lost 8; bases outside the gene matches: 7. This CDR3 is 15 amino acids long. From germline, CDR1 is SGDLS and CDR2 YYNGEE.